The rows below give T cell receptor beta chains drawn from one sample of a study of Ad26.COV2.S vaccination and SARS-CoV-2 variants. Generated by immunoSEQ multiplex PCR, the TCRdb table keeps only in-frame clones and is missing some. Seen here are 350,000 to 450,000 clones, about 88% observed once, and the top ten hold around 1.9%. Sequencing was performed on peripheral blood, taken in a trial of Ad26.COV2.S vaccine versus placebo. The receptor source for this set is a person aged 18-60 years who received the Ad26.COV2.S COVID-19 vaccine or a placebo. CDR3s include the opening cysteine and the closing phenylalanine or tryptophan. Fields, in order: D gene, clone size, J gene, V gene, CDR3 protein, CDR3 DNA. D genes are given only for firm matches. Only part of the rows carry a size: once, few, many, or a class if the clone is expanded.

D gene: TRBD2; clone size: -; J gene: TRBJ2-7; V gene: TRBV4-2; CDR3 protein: CASSPFGPGLGGDEQYF; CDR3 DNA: TGTGCCAGCAGCCCTTTTGGTCCGGGACTAGGGGGAGACGAGCAGTACTTC
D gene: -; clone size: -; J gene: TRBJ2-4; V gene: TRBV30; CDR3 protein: CAWSSLGNIQYF; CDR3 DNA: TGTGCCTGGAGTTCTCTCGGGAACATTCAGTACTTC
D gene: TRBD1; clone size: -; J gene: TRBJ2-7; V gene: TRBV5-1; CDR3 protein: CASSLGRGTGVYEQYF; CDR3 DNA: TGCGCCAGCAGCTTGGGGCGCGGGACAGGGGTATACGAGCAGTACTTC
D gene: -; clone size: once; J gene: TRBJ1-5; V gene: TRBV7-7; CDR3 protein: CASSQKPQGDSNQPQHF; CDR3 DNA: TGTGCCAGCAGCCAGAAACCACAGGGAGATAGCAATCAGCCCCAGCATTTT
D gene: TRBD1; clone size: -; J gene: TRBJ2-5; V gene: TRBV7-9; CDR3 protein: CASRSGQGAKTQYF; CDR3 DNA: TGTGCCAGCAGATCGGGACAGGGGGCAAAGACCCAGTACTTC
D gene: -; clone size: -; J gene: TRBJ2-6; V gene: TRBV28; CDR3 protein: CASSLSFSQSGANVLTF; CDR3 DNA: TGTGCCAGCAGTTTATCCTTTAGCCAATCTGGGGCCAACGTCCTGACTTTC
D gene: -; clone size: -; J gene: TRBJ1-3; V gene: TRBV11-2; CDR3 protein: CASSNFPHTIYF; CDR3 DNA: TGTGCCAGCAGCAACTTCCCGCACACCATATATTTT
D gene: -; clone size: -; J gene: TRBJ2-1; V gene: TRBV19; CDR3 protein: CASSIGDEGPASKFF; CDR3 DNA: TGTGCCAGTAGTATAGGAGACGAGGGACCGGCGTCTAAGTTCTTC
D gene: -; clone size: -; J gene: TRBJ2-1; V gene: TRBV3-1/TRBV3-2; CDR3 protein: CASSRQAASSYNEQFF; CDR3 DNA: TGTGCCAGCAGCCGACAGGCCGCTAGCTCCTACAATGAGCAGTTCTTC
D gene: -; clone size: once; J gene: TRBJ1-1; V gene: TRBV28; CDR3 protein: CASSRFHKNTEAFF; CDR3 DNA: TGTGCCAGCAGCCGATTCCACAAGAACACTGAAGCTTTCTTT
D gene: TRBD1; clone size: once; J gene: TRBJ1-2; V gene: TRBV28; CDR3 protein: CASSSPRTGSNYGYTF; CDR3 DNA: TGTGCCAGCAGTTCCCCTAGGACAGGGTCTAACTATGGCTACACCTTC
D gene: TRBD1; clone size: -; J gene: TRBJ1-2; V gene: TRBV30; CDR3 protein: CAWSRDRADYGYTF; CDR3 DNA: TGTGCCTGGAGTAGGGACAGGGCGGACTATGGCTACACCTTC
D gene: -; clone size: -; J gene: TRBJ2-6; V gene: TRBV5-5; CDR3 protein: CASSLEGTGANVLTF; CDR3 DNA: TGTGCCAGCAGCTTGGAGGGGACCGGGGCCAACGTCCTGACTTTC
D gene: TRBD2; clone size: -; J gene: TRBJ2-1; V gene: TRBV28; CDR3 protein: CASSLYPLAGALPPSYNEQFF; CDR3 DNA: TGTGCCAGCAGTTTATACCCCCTAGCGGGAGCGCTCCCCCCCTCCTACAATGAGCAGTTCTTC
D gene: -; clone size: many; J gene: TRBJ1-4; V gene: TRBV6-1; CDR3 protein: CASSEGAGRMENEKLFF; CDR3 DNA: TGTGCCAGCAGTGAAGGGGCAGGGCGTATGGAGAATGAAAAACTGTTTTTT
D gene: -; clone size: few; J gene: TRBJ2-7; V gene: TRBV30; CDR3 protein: CAWSREGDVDEQYF; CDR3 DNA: TGTGCCTGGAGCCGAGAGGGGGATGTGGACGAGCAGTACTTC
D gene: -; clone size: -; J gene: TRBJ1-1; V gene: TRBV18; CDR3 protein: CASSPGGGASTEAFF; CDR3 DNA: TGTGCCAGCTCACCAGGGGGGGGAGCAAGCACTGAAGCTTTCTTT
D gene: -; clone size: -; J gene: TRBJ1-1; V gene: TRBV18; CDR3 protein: CASSRIARGGTEAFF; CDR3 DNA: TGTGCCAGCTCACGAATTGCGAGGGGGGGCACTGAAGCTTTCTTT
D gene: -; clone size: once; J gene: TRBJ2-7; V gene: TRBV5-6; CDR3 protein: CASSLGGIYEQYF; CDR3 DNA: TGTGCCAGCAGCTTGGGGGGTATATACGAGCAGTACTTC
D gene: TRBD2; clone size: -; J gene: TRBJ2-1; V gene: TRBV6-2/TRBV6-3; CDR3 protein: CASSYKLPSGSMGSSYNEQFF; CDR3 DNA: TGTGCCAGCAGTTACAAACTGCCTAGCGGGAGCATGGGGAGCTCCTACAATGAGCAGTTCTTC
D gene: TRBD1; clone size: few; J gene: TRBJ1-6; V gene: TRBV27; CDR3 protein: CASSTNTGGVSPLHF; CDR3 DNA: TGTGCCAGCAGTACCAATACAGGGGGCGTTTCACCCCTCCACTTT
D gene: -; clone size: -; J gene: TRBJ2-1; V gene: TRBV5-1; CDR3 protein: CASSLGDAYNEQFF; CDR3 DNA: TGCGCCAGCAGCTTGGGGGACGCCTACAATGAGCAGTTCTTC
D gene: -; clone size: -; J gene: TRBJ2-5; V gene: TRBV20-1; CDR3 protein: CSASNQGETQYF; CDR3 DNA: TGCAGTGCTAGTAACCAGGGGGAGACCCAGTACTTC
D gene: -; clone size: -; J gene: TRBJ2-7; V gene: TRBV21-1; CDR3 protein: CASSNTGLAGVEQYF; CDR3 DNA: TGTGCCAGCAGCAATACGGGACTAGCGGGAGTGGAGCAGTACTTC
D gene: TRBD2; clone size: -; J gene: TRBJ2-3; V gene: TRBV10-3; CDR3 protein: CAISESGGRATDTQYF; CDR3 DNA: TGTGCCATCAGTGAGTCGGGCGGGAGGGCAACAGATACGCAGTATTTT
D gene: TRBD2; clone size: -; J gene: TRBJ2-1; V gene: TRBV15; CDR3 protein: CATSSYIGLAGGWDEQFF; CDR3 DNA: TGTGCCACCAGCAGTTACATCGGACTAGCGGGAGGTTGGGATGAGCAGTTCTTC
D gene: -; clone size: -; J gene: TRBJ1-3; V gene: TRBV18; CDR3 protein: CASSPGETNTIYF; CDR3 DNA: TGTGCCAGCTCACCAGGGGAGACAAACACCATATATTTT
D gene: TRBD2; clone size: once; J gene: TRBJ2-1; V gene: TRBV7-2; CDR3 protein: CASSLVGTSGTNNEQFF; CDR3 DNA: TGTGCCAGCAGCTTAGTCGGGACTAGCGGGACCAACAATGAGCAGTTCTTC
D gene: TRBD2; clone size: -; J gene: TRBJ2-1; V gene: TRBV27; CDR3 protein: CASSPTGTSGTNEQFF; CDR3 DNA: TGTGCCAGCAGTCCTACCGGGACTAGCGGGACCAATGAGCAGTTCTTC
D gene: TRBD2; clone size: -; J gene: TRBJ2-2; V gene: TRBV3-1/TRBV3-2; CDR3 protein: CASSLGTSGRQLFF; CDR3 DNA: TGTGCCAGCAGCCTTGGGACTAGCGGGAGGCAGCTGTTTTTT
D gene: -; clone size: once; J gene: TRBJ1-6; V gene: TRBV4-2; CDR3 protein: CASSQTQGSYNSPLHF; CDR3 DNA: TGTGCCAGCAGCCAAACACAGGGCTCCTATAATTCACCCCTCCACTTT
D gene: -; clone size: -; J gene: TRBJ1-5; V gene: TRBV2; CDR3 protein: CASSVLFQPQHF; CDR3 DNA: TGTGCCAGCAGTGTTTTGTTTCAGCCCCAGCATTTT
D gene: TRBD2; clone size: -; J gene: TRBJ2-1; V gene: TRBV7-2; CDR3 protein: CASSLDPTGTSSYNEQFF; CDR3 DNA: TGTGCCAGCAGCTTAGACCCAACCGGGACTAGCTCCTACAATGAGCAGTTCTTC
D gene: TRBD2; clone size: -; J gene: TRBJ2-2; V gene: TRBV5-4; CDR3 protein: CASSLLGGRHGELFF; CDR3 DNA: TGTGCCAGCAGCCTACTGGGCGGGAGGCACGGGGAGCTGTTTTTT
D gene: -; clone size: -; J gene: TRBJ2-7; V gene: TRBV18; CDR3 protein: CASSQSPAGEQYF; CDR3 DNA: TGTGCCAGCTCACAGTCCCCTGCTGGAGAGCAGTACTTC
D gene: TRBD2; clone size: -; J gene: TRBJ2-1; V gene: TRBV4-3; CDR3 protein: CASSQGLADSYNEQFF; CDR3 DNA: TGCGCCAGCAGCCAGGGTCTAGCGGACTCCTACAATGAGCAGTTCTTC
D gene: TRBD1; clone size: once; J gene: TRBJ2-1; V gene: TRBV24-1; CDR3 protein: CATSGRGQYYNEQFF; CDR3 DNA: TGTGCCACCAGTGGTCGGGGACAGTACTACAATGAGCAGTTCTTC
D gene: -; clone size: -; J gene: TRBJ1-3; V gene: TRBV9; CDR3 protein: CASSVVEGYGDTIYF; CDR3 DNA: TGTGCCAGCAGCGTAGTAGAAGGTTATGGGGACACCATATATTTT